Sequencing of this T cell receptor beta chain was carried out in a study of T cell responses to AZD1222 COVID-19 vaccine. TCRdb keeps only in-frame clones here, not all; method: immunoSEQ multiplex PCR. Among around 70,000 clones listed, roughly 90% were seen once. In its sample, this clone was seen once. Its target is unknown. Regarding the study as a whole: Donor demographics were predominantly white British with a female majority; clonal diversity may be underestimated. Receipt of two AZD1222 doses was followed by a rise in Spike-specific TCR breadth and depth. Spike was spanned by vaccine-associated CD4 TCRs, with dominance at 160-218 and 743-854.

This TCR derives from an adult in good health. This specimen was peripheral blood, taken on day 0 of AZD1222 vaccination.

The CDR3 spells CASSLGLSQGTKNIQYF. For the CDR3, the DNA is TGTGCCAGCAGCTTAGGCCTAAGCCAGGGGACCAAAAACATTCAGTACTTC. This chain joins TRBV13 and TRBJ2-4; a weak D match, TRBD1 (6 bases). CDR3 size: 17 residues. V was pared by 0 bases and J by 2 bases, with 14 bases between. CDR1 is PRHDT, CDR2 FYEKMQ, per germline (reference sequence).